Included here is one T cell receptor beta chain sequence, with context. Authors' analysis steps: Nucleated cell counts were estimated from reference gene primer amplification. Clones were read by immunoSEQ multiplex PCR, and TCRdb kept only the in-frame ones, dropping some. The DNA gave D and trimming, while V, J and clone size come from that table. This sample yields tens of thousands of clones, of which under 95% are seen a single time; 4.8% belongs to the top ten. The data were obtained in a study of blood T cell repertoires in COVID-19. Overall study context: Collection of acute and convalescent COVID-19 samples took place in the United States, Italy and Spain. PBMCs, B-cell-depleted T cells, or T cells were the source of the cDNA or gDNA that made up the material.

Germline-derived CDR1 and CDR2 are MGHRA and YSYEKL. Trimming stripped 5 bases from V and 4 bases from J, with 11 bases between. CDR3 length: 13 amino acids. Sequenced material: peripheral blood. The sequence came from a woman between 55 and 75 years old with active COVID-19. The chain employs TRBV4-1 and TRBJ2-5; tentative D call: TRBD2 (5 bases). In DNA, the CDR3 is TGCGCCAGCAGCTCCCAGGCGGGAGAGACCCAGTACTTC. Residues: CASSSQAGETQYF.